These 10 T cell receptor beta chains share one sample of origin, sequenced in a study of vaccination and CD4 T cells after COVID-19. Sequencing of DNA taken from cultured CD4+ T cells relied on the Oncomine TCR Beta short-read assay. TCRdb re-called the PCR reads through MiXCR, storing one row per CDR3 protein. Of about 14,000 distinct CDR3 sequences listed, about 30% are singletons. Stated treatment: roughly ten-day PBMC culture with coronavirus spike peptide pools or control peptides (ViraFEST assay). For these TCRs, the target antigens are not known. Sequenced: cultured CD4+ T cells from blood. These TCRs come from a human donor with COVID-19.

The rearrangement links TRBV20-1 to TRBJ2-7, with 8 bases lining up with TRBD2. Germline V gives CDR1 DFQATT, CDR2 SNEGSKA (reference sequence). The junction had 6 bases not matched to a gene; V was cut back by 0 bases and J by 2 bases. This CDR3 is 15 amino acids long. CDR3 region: CSARDPGGVPYEQYF. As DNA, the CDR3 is TGCAGTGCTAGAGATCCGGGGGGGGTCCCCTACGAGCAGTACTTC.

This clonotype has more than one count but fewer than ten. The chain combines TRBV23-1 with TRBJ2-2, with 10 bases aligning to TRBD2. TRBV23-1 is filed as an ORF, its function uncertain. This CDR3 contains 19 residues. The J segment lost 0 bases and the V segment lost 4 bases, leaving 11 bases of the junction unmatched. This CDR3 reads CASSRTTESGGANTGELFF. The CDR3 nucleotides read TGCGCCAGCAGTCGGACCACGGAAAGCGGGGGGGCGAACACCGGGGAGCTGTTTTTT.

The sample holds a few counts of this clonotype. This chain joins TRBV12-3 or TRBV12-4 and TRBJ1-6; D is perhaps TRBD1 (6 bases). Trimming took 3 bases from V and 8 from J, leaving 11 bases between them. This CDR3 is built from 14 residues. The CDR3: CASSLAGDDSPLHF. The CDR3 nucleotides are TGTGCCAGCAGTTTGGCAGGGGACGATTCACCCCTCCACTTT.

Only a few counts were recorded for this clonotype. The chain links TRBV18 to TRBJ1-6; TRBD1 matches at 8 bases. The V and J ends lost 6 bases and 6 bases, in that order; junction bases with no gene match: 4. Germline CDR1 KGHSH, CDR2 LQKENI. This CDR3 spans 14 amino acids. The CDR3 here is CASSLDRGNSPLHF. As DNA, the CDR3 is TGTGCCAGCTCCCTCGACAGGGGTAATTCACCCCTCCACTTT.

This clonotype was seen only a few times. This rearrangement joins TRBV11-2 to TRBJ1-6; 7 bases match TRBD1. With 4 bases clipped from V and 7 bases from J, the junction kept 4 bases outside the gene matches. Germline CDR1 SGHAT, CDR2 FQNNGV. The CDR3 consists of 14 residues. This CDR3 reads CASSSGQRNSPLHF. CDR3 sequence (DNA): TGTGCCAGCAGCTCGGGACAGCGGAATTCACCCCTCCACTTT.

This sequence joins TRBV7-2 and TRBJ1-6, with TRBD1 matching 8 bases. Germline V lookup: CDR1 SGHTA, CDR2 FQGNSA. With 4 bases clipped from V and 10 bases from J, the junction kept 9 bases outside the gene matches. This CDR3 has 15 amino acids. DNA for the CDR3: TGTGCCAGCAGCTCAGTTGGACAGGGACAATCACCCCTCCACTTT. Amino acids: CASSSVGQGQSPLHF.

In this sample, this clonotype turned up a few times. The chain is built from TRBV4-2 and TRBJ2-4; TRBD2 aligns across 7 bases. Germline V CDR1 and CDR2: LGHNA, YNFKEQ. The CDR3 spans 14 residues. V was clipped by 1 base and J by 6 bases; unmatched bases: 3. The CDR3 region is CASSQAGGGNIQYF. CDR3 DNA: TGTGCCAGCAGCCAAGCGGGGGGTGGAAACATTCAGTACTTC.

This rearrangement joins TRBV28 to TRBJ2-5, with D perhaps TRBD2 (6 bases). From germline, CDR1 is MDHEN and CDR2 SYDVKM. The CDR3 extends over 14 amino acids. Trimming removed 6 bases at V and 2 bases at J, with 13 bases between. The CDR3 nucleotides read TGTGCCAGCAGCTCCGTCGGGAGACAAGAGACCCAGTACTTC. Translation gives CASSSVGRQETQYF.

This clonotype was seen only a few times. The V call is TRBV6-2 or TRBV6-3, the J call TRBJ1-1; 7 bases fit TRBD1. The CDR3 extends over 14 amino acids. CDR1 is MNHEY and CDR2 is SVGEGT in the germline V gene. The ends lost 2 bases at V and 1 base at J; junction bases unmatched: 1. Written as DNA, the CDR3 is TGTGCCAGCAGTTACCAGGGGGGGAACACTGAAGCTTTCTTT. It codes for CASSYQGGNTEAFF.

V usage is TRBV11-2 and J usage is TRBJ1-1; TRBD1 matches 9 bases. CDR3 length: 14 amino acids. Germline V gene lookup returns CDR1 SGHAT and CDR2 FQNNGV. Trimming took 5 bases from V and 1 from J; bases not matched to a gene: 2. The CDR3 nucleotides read TGTGCCAGCAGCGTGGGACAGGGGAACACTGAAGCTTTCTTT. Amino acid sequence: CASSVGQGNTEAFF.